The 26 T cell receptor beta chains reported below all come from one sample, sequenced in a study of cytomegalovirus exposure and HLA in healthy donors. 13 Jbeta primers and 60 Vbeta primers were used for the PCR. Measured with immunoSEQ multiplex PCR; TCRdb has only the in-frame clones, and not every one. The sample yields fewer than 200,000 clones, 80% seen once. The sample consisted of PBMCs. Source of these receptors: a woman aged 45-60 years in good health and CMV-seropositive.

This clone was seen just once. CDR3 in DNA: TGTGCCAGCACCCGGGGGGACAGGGGCATAGATACGCAGTATTTT. The encoded protein is CASTRGDRGIDTQYF. The chain joins TRBV9 to TRBJ2-3, with 10 bases identical to TRBD1. Germline loops: CDR1 SGDLS, CDR2 YYNGEE. V gave up 6 bases and J gave up 5 bases; unmatched junction bases: 9. The CDR3 has 15 amino acids.

The V gene is TRBV10-1, the J gene TRBJ2-7; D remains ambiguous. Per the germline V gene, CDR1 is WNHNN and CDR2 is SYGVQD (reference sequence). V lost 6 bases to trimming and J lost 5 bases, with 17 bases between them. CDR3 length: 14 residues. CDR3 region: CASRTILGAHEQYF. CDR3 bases: TGCGCCAGCAGAACCATCCTAGGCGCCCACGAGCAGTACTTC.

This clone has more than one count but fewer than ten. The genes are TRBV5-7 and TRBJ1-2; a possible D gene is TRBD1 (6 bases). TRBV5-7 is designated an ORF whose function remains uncertain. With 3 bases removed from V and 6 bases from J, the gap between germline ends came to 21 bases. The CDR3 runs to 16 residues. CDR3: CASSYITQSTGDGYTF. The CDR3 DNA follows: TGTGCCAGCAGCTATATTACTCAATCGACAGGCGATGGCTACACCTTC.

This chain joins TRBV6-4 and TRBJ2-1, with 7 bases that match TRBD2. CDR1 is MRHNA and CDR2 is SNTAGT in the germline V gene. This CDR3 has 16 amino acids. With 0 bases clipped from V and 3 bases from J, the junction kept 5 bases outside the gene matches. The CDR3 loop is CASSDSAGGSYNEQFF. For the CDR3, the DNA is TGTGCCAGCAGTGACTCGGCGGGCGGGAGCTACAATGAGCAGTTCTTC.

This rearrangement joins TRBV28 to TRBJ1-2; no clear D. CDR3 length equals 14 residues. Germline V gene lookup returns CDR1 MDHEN and CDR2 SYDVKM. The ends were cut back, 8 bases at V and 4 bases at J, with 17 bases in the middle. The CDR3 loop is CASGSQDLLYGYTF. The CDR3 DNA reads as TGTGCCAGCGGGTCCCAGGATCTTCTCTATGGCTACACCTTC.

J is TRBJ2-1 and V is TRBV29-1; D is possibly TRBD2 (5 bases). CDR3 size: 12 residues. Germline V gene lookup returns CDR1 SQVTM and CDR2 ANQGSEA. Trimming removed 0 bases from V and 6 bases from J, with 6 bases in between. CDR3 residues: CSVEEGSNEQFF. The CDR3 bases are TGCAGCGTTGAAGAAGGGAGCAATGAGCAGTTCTTC.

The chain is built from TRBV7-2 and TRBJ2-3; D perhaps matches TRBD2 (6 bases). V gave up 1 base and J gave up 1 base, with 12 bases separating them. This CDR3 has 16 residues. The germline V gene encodes CDR1 SGHTA and CDR2 FQGNSA. The CDR3 spells CASSLVGASGTDTQYF. The DNA of the CDR3 is TGTGCCAGCAGCTTAGTCGGAGCTAGCGGCACAGATACGCAGTATTTT.

This clone was detected only a few times. The same CDR3 is also encoded by other DNA sequences in this sample. The CDR3 sequence: CASSVAGGPNEQFF. In DNA, the CDR3 is TGTGCCAGCAGCGTAGCGGGGGGGCCTAATGAGCAGTTCTTC. The chain uses TRBV9 and TRBJ2-1, with 8 bases aligning to TRBD2. The CDR3 extends over 14 amino acids. From germline, CDR1 is SGDLS and CDR2 YYNGEE. V was pared by 0 bases and J by 7 bases, with 3 bases of the junction left unmatched.

The chain employs TRBV6-1 and TRBJ1-1; D is undetermined. Between the trimmed V and J ends, which lost 6 bases and 1 base, there was a span of 9 bases. The germline CDR1 and CDR2 sequences are MNHNS and SASEGT. CDR3 size: 13 residues. The CDR3 loop is CASRSAPNTEAFF. The DNA of the CDR3 is TGTGCCAGCAGATCTGCGCCGAACACTGAAGCTTTCTTT.

The chain employs TRBV19 and TRBJ1-3; maybe TRBD1 (5 bases). The CDR3 is made up of 16 amino acids. Per the germline V gene, CDR1 is LNHDA and CDR2 is SQIVND (reference sequence). V was pared by 6 bases and J by 0 bases, with 15 bases between. CDR3 amino acids: CASRGYRLRSGNTIYF. The CDR3 nucleotides read TGTGCCAGTAGGGGCTACAGGTTACGCTCTGGAAACACCATATATTTT.

V is TRBV19 and J is TRBJ1-5, with D perhaps TRBD1 (5 bases). Trimming removed 4 bases from V and 4 bases from J, with 8 bases in between. The germline CDR1 and CDR2 sequences are LNHDA and SQIVND (reference sequence). The CDR3 is 13 residues long. The CDR3 nucleotides are TGTGCCAGTAGTAGGGGGGTTAATCAGCCCCAGCATTTT. It codes for CASSRGVNQPQHF. Drawing the rest from reference TRBV19 and TRBJ1-5, the complete variable domain is DGGITQSPKYLFRKEGQNVTLSCEQNLNHDAMYWYRQDPGQGLRLIYYSQIVNDFQKGDIAEGYSVSREKKESFPLTVTSAQKNPTAFYLCASSRGVNQPQHFGDGTRLSIL.

The chain links TRBV6-5 to TRBJ2-2; TRBD2 agrees at 8 bases. CDR1 is MNHEY, CDR2 SVGAGI, per germline. V trimming: 0 bases; J trimming: 6 bases; junction bases outside the gene matches: 0. The CDR3 is 14 amino acids. The CDR3 sequence: CASSYSTSAGELFF. The DNA of the CDR3 is TGTGCCAGCAGTTACTCGACTAGCGCCGGGGAGCTGTTTTTT.

This chain links TRBV15 with TRBJ1-5; D is perhaps TRBD1 (6 bases). The CDR3 extends over 16 amino acids. V lost 1 base and J lost 3, with 13 bases in between. Germline-derived CDR1 and CDR2 are LNHNV and YYDKDF (reference sequence). CDR3 sequence: CATSRGRTDYNQPQHF. CDR3 coding DNA: TGTGCCACCAGCAGAGGAAGGACAGACTACAATCAGCCCCAGCATTTT.

V and J are TRBV7-2 and TRBJ2-1, with 10 nucleotides matching TRBD2. The CDR3 consists of 17 residues. J was trimmed by 4 bases and V by 5 bases; bases with no gene match: 11. CDR1 and CDR2 from the germline V gene are SGHTA and FQGNSA. Here the CDR3 DNA reads TGTGCCAGCAGCAGGACTAGCGGCGCGAGCTGGTACAATGAGCAGTTCTTC. Its protein is CASSRTSGASWYNEQFF.

A remark on this clone: A read error may produce the germline difference seen at one junction end. V gene TRBV7-7 combines with J gene TRBJ2-3; 9 bases match TRBD2. Germline CDR1 reads SSHAT; CDR2 reads FNYEAQ (reference sequence). This CDR3 is 15 amino acids long. Written as DNA, the CDR3 is TGTGCTAGCAGCTTAGGACTAGCGACCACAGATACGCAGTATTTT. This translates into CASSLGLATTDTQYF.

This clone has just a few counts. V and J are TRBV27 and TRBJ2-3; a possible D gene is TRBD1 (5 bases). V lost 4 bases to trimming and J lost 4 bases, with 12 bases between them. This CDR3 is built from 14 residues. The germline V gene has CDR1 MNHEY and CDR2 SMNVEV (reference sequence). CDR3 in amino acids: CASSSRVEADTQYF. The CDR3, as DNA: TGTGCCAGCAGTTCCAGGGTCGAGGCAGATACGCAGTATTTT.

The CDR3 DNA is TGTGCCAGCGGAGACTACGAGCAGTACTTC. It encodes CASGDYEQYF. The genes are TRBV4-2 and TRBJ2-7, with D uncertain. Germline V gene data show CDR1 as LGHNA and CDR2 as YNFKEQ. CDR3 length: 10 amino acids. Trimming left V 8 bases short and J 3 bases short, with 5 bases between.

The rearrangement uses TRBV29-1 and TRBJ1-2; D is unclear. Trimming removed 5 bases at V and 4 bases at J, with 8 bases between. Germline assignment: CDR1 SQVTM and CDR2 ANQGSEA. The CDR3 extends over 11 amino acids. In DNA form, the CDR3 reads TGCAGCGTTCATCCCGGCTATGGCTACACCTTC. Translating gives CSVHPGYGYTF.

This clone was detected only once. This sequence joins TRBV7-8 and TRBJ2-7; TRBD2 agrees at 9 bases. After removal of 1 base from V and 3 bases from J, the junction contained 4 bases not matched to a gene. The CDR3 totals 15 residues. The germline CDR1 and CDR2 sequences are SGHVS and FQNEAQ. The CDR3 DNA is TGTGCCAGCAGCTTAGGGAGGACTAGCGTCTACGAGCAGTACTTC. This translates into CASSLGRTSVYEQYF.

The gene calls are TRBV2 and TRBJ2-3; D perhaps matches TRBD1 (7 bases). From germline, CDR1 is SNHLY and CDR2 FYNNEI. This CDR3 contains 14 residues. Trimming took 7 bases from V and 2 from J, leaving 13 bases between them. The CDR3 reads CASIDREDTDTQYF. The CDR3 DNA reads as TGTGCCAGCATCGACAGGGAGGACACAGATACGCAGTATTTT.

The rearrangement links TRBV5-5 to TRBJ2-5; 8 nucleotides match TRBD2. With 4 bases clipped from V and 5 bases from J, the junction kept 10 bases outside the gene matches. Per the germline V gene, CDR1 is SGHKS and CDR2 is YYEKEE (reference sequence). The CDR3 totals 15 residues. CDR3 loop: CASSPTSGLDETQYF. The CDR3 DNA is TGTGCCAGCAGCCCAACATCGGGACTAGATGAGACCCAGTACTTC.

J is TRBJ2-6 and V is TRBV9, with 7 bases matching TRBD1. V dropped 3 bases and J dropped 0; count of bases not matched to a gene: 9. The CDR3 loop spans 18 amino acids. Looked up from germline, CDR1 is SGDLS and CDR2 is YYNGEE. The CDR3 sequence: CASSAVRGGHSGANVLTF. The CDR3 coding sequence is TGTGCCAGCAGCGCGGTGAGAGGGGGCCACTCTGGGGCCAACGTCCTGACTTTC.

This clone was seen just once. The V and J genes are TRBV19 and TRBJ2-7; TRBD1 is a possible D gene (5 bases). CDR3 length equals 14 residues. Germline V gives CDR1 LNHDA, CDR2 SQIVND (reference sequence). V was trimmed by 10 bases and J by 4 bases, leaving 20 bases between them. CDR3 protein: CATTRGLGSYEQYF. CDR3 coding DNA: TGTGCCACAACAAGGGGTCTCGGGTCTTACGAGCAGTACTTC. Combining the CDR3 with reference TRBV19 and TRBJ2-7 gives the whole variable domain DGGITQSPKYLFRKEGQNVTLSCEQNLNHDAMYWYRQDPGQGLRLIYYSQIVNDFQKGDIAEGYSVSREKKESFPLTVTSAQKNPTAFYLCATTRGLGSYEQYFGPGTRLTVT.

The V and J genes are TRBV5-8 and TRBJ1-6; 12 nucleotides line up with TRBD1. Germline assignment: CDR1 SGHTS and CDR2 YDEGEE. V gave up 4 bases and J gave up 9 bases; unmatched junction bases: 8. This CDR3 is built from 16 residues. CDR3 DNA: TGTGCCAGCAGCCGAGAAGGGACAGGGGGCCTTTCACCCCTCCACTTT. It is translated as CASSREGTGGLSPLHF.

The gene calls are TRBV19 and TRBJ1-2; D not resolved. V dropped 5 bases and J dropped 3 bases, with 19 bases sitting between them. Germline CDR1 and CDR2: LNHDA and SQIVND (reference sequence). The CDR3 runs to 16 residues. The CDR3: CASSGTREGYDYGYTF. The CDR3 region has the DNA TGTGCCAGTAGTGGAACGAGGGAAGGCTATGACTATGGCTACACCTTC.

The rearrangement joins TRBV7-3 to TRBJ2-2, with 8 nucleotides matching TRBD1. CDR3 length: 16 amino acids. V gave up 3 bases and J gave up 0 bases; unmatched junction bases: 3. The germline V gene encodes CDR1 SGHTA and CDR2 FQGTGA. CDR3 residues: CASSFGTGTNTGELFF. CDR3 sequence (DNA): TGTGCCAGCAGCTTTGGGACAGGCACGAACACCGGGGAGCTGTTTTTT.